Each of the 28 T cell receptor beta chains below was sequenced from the same sample in a study of tumor-infiltrating lymphocytes in localized non-small cell lung cancer. Sequenced by immunoSEQ multiplex PCR; TCRdb stores in-frame clones only, minus some. The data hold over 6,500 clones, with about three quarters observed a single time. The sample was uninvolved lung tissue not adjacent to the tumor. The receptors come from a human donor with non-small cell lung cancer.

This chain links TRBV5-1 with TRBJ2-2, with TRBD1 matching over 9 bases. The V segment lost 1 base and the J segment 4 bases; nucleotides outside the gene matches: 5. The CDR3 consists of 16 residues. Per germline, CDR1 SGHRS and CDR2 YFSETQ. The CDR3 nucleotides read TGCGCCAGCAGCTTGATGGGACAGGGAGTCACCGGGGAGCTGTTTTTT. Residues: CASSLMGQGVTGELFF.

The V call is TRBV25-1, the J call TRBJ2-7, with D possibly TRBD2 on 6 matching bases. CDR3 length: 15 residues. Trimming took off 1 base at V and 4 bases at J, with 14 bases between the two ends. Germline V gene sequence: CDR1 MGHDK, CDR2 SYGVNS. CDR3: CASSELSGGGYEQYF. The CDR3 region has the DNA TGTGCCAGCAGTGAATTGTCAGGTGGAGGGTACGAGCAGTACTTC.

The J gene is TRBJ2-1, the V gene TRBV19; 10 bases match TRBD2. This CDR3 contains 16 residues. Germline V CDR1 and CDR2: LNHDA, SQIVND (reference sequence). V was clipped by 7 bases and J by 12 bases; unmatched bases: 18. CDR3 nucleotides: TGTGCCAGTACCTCCAGCGGGGCTAGCGGGAGATCAGTGCAGTTCTTC. Protein product: CASTSSGASGRSVQFF.

This clone is large in the sample. This chain connects TRBV4-2 to TRBJ2-7; D might be TRBD1 or TRBD2, each matching 6 bases. Germline V lookup: CDR1 LGHNA, CDR2 YNFKEQ. Trimming shortened V by 0 bases and J by 2 bases, and 8 bases separated the two germline ends. This CDR3 has 14 residues. CDR3 DNA sequence: TGTGCCAGCAGCCAAGACGGGGGCCCCTACGAGCAGTACTTC. Translated: CASSQDGGPYEQYF.

The V gene is TRBV7-8, the J gene TRBJ1-5; D is unresolved. The CDR3 covers 15 residues. CDR1 and CDR2 (germline): SGHVS, FQNEAQ. V was pared by 1 base and J by 6 bases, with 13 bases between. This chain's CDR3 is CASSLEVEVVQPQHF. For the CDR3, the DNA is TGTGCCAGCAGCTTAGAAGTTGAGGTGGTTCAGCCCCAGCATTTT.

This clone was counted between two and nine times. The J gene is TRBJ2-4, the V gene TRBV27, with TRBD1 matching 7 bases. The V gene's germline CDR1 is MNHEY and CDR2 SMNVEV (reference sequence). Trimming took 8 bases from V and 1 from J; bases not matched to a gene: 2. The CDR3 runs 13 residues. The CDR3: CASRDSAKNIQYF. The CDR3 DNA is TGTGCCAGCCGGGACAGTGCCAAAAACATTCAGTACTTC.

The chain employs TRBV6-1 and TRBJ2-7; 8 bases agree with TRBD2. Germline V CDR1 and CDR2: MNHNS, SASEGT. This CDR3 comprises 13 residues. V gave up 8 bases and J gave up 5 bases; unmatched junction bases: 8. This CDR3 is CASGRRSGNEQYF. CDR3 bases: TGTGCCAGCGGGAGGCGTAGCGGGAACGAGCAGTACTTC.

The V call is TRBV7-2, the J call TRBJ2-2; no definite D call. The germline V gene has CDR1 SGHTA and CDR2 FQGNSA. Trimming removed 5 bases from V and 11 bases from J, with 15 bases in between. The CDR3 is 13 residues long. CDR3 nucleotides: TGTGCCAGCAGCCTACAGTGGGTCGGAGAGCTGTTTTTT. This translates into CASSLQWVGELFF. Full variable domain (rest looked up from reference TRBV7-2 and TRBJ2-2): GAGVSQSPSNKVTEKGKDVELRCDPISGHTALYWYRQSLGQGLEFLIYFQGNSAPDKSGLPSDRFSAERTGGSVSTLTIQRTQQEDSAVYLCASSLQWVGELFFGEGSRLTVL.

V usage is TRBV4-1 and J usage is TRBJ2-3; tentative D call: TRBD2 (5 bases). The CDR3 contains 16 residues. Per germline, CDR1 MGHRA and CDR2 YSYEKL. Trimming took off 0 bases at V and 5 bases at J, with 15 bases between the two ends. CDR3 protein: CASSQDLIGSGDTQYF. The CDR3 DNA reads TGCGCCAGCAGCCAAGATTTGATAGGGAGCGGAGATACGCAGTATTTT.

V gene TRBV11-3 combines with J gene TRBJ2-3; the match to TRBD2 covers 7 bases. After removal of 8 bases from V and 3 bases from J, the junction contained 8 bases not matched to a gene. The CDR3 has 14 amino acids. Germline V lookup: CDR1 SGHNT, CDR2 YENEEA. Here the CDR3 DNA reads TGTGCCAGCCGGGCAGCGGGATTAACAGATACGCAGTATTTT. It is translated as CASRAAGLTDTQYF.

The chain joins TRBV5-5 to TRBJ2-7, with D possibly being TRBD2 (5 bases). This CDR3 contains 14 residues. Trimming shortened V by 4 bases and J by 9 bases, and 20 bases separated the two germline ends. Germline V gene lookup returns CDR1 SGHKS and CDR2 YYEKEE (reference sequence). The DNA of the CDR3 is TGTGCCAGCAGCCGTTCCGGGCAGCGGCAACGGCAGTACTTC. Translating gives CASSRSGQRQRQYF.

The CDR3 is CASRYRGTGELFF. In DNA form, the CDR3 reads TGTGCCAGCAGGTACAGGGGAACCGGGGAGCTGTTTTTT. The genes are TRBV6-5 and TRBJ2-2; 7 positions agree with TRBD1. CDR1 MNHEY and CDR2 SVGAGI come from the germline V gene. The CDR3 totals 13 residues. V lost 6 bases to trimming and J lost 5 bases; unmatched junction nucleotides: 3.

The CDR3 DNA reads TGTGCCACCAGCAGAGACGGGGATACGCAGTATTTT. It is translated as CATSRDGDTQYF. V gene TRBV15 combines with J gene TRBJ2-3; D is unresolved. Germline V gene lookup returns CDR1 LNHNV and CDR2 YYDKDF (reference sequence). The V end was cut by 0 bases, the J end by 6 bases, with 4 bases between. The CDR3 extends over 12 amino acids.

This rearrangement joins TRBV7-8 to TRBJ2-7, with no clear D. The germline V gene has CDR1 SGHVS and CDR2 FQNEAQ. The CDR3 length is 16 residues. V was clipped by 4 bases and J by 0 bases, with 16 bases between them. In DNA form, the CDR3 reads TGTGCCAGCAGCTACCCGATAGGCCCGAGCTCCTACGAGCAGTACTTC. Protein sequence: CASSYPIGPSSYEQYF.

The V call is TRBV7-2, the J call TRBJ1-2, with D maybe TRBD1 (5 bases). Germline values: CDR1 SGHTA, CDR2 FQGNSA. With 2 bases removed from V and 1 base from J, the gap between germline ends came to 11 bases. The CDR3 contains 15 residues. In DNA, the CDR3 is TGTGCCAGCAGCTTACCGGGGGGAATTAACTATGGCTACACCTTC. Amino acids: CASSLPGGINYGYTF. The full variable domain, rest sourced from reference TRBV7-2 and TRBJ1-2, is GAGVSQSPSNKVTEKGKDVELRCDPISGHTALYWYRQSLGQGLEFLIYFQGNSAPDKSGLPSDRFSAERTGGSVSTLTIQRTQQEDSAVYLCASSLPGGINYGYTFGSGTRLTVV.

V usage is TRBV2 and J usage is TRBJ2-5; D not resolved. CDR3 size: 12 residues. The germline CDR1 and CDR2 sequences are SNHLY and FYNNEI. With 7 bases removed from V and 1 base from J, the gap between germline ends came to 7 bases. The CDR3 nucleotides read TGTGCCAGCAATACACCCCAAGAGACCCAGTACTTC. Its translation is CASNTPQETQYF.

The chain uses TRBV7-6 and TRBJ2-1; unclear D gene. The CDR3 length is 15 residues. V gave up 3 bases and J gave up 0 bases, with 9 bases separating them. Germline loops: CDR1 SGHVS, CDR2 FNYEAQ. The DNA for the CDR3 is TGTGCCAGCAGCTTCGGAACAATCTCCTACAATGAGCAGTTCTTC. Its translation: CASSFGTISYNEQFF. Full variable domain (missing parts from reference TRBV7-6 and TRBJ2-1): GAGVSQSPRYKVTKRGQDVALRCDPISGHVSLYWYRQALGQGPEFLTYFNYEAQQDKSGLPNDRFSAERPEGSISTLTIQRTEQRDSAMYRCASSFGTISYNEQFFGPGTRLTVL.

A single count supports this clone. This chain links TRBV5-4 with TRBJ2-1; possibly TRBD2 for D (5 bases). From germline, CDR1 is SGHNT and CDR2 YYREEE (reference sequence). The CDR3 spans 15 residues. V was pared by 1 base and J by 4 bases, with 12 bases between. CDR3 sequence: CASSLSSLPYNEQFF. In DNA form, the CDR3 reads TGTGCCAGCAGCTTGTCTAGCCTTCCTTACAATGAGCAGTTCTTC.

The V and J genes are TRBV7-8 and TRBJ2-1; 10 bases fit TRBD2. Germline lookup yields CDR1 SGHVS and CDR2 FQNEAQ. This CDR3 has 16 amino acids. V was pared by 5 bases and J by 5 bases, with 9 bases of the junction left unmatched. The CDR3 sequence is CASSTGWTSGNNEQFF. For the CDR3, the DNA is TGTGCCAGCAGCACCGGCTGGACTAGCGGAAACAATGAGCAGTTCTTC.

V usage is TRBV5-6 and J usage is TRBJ2-2; D call uncertain. Germline V gene data show CDR1 as SGHDT and CDR2 as YYEEEE. The CDR3 consists of 16 residues. Trimming took 1 base from V and 0 from J, leaving 10 bases between them. The CDR3 nucleotides are TGTGCCAGCAGCTTGTTTCTCGCTACGAACACCGGGGAGCTGTTTTTT. This gives the protein CASSLFLATNTGELFF.

The rearrangement joins TRBV5-4 to TRBJ1-2; D possibly corresponds to TRBD1 (5 bases). V lost 1 base and J lost 3, with 10 bases in between. CDR1 is SGHNT and CDR2 is YYREEE in the germline V gene (reference sequence). This CDR3 has 14 amino acids. The CDR3 here is CASSLPSGYYGYTF. The CDR3 nucleotides are TGTGCCAGCAGCTTGCCATCAGGGTACTATGGCTACACCTTC.

This chain links TRBV30 with TRBJ2-7, with 9 nucleotides matching TRBD1. V was clipped by 2 bases and J by 3 bases; unmatched bases: 2. The CDR3 consists of 13 residues. CDR1 is GTSNPN, CDR2 SVGIG, per germline (reference sequence). For the CDR3, the DNA is TGTGCCTGGAGTCGGGACAGGGTCTACGAGCAGTACTTC. It encodes CAWSRDRVYEQYF. Using reference TRBV30 and TRBJ2-7 for the parts outside the CDR3, the full variable domain is SQTIHQWPATLVQPVGSPLSLECTVEGTSNPNLYWYRQAAGRGLQLLFYSVGIGQISSEVPQNLSASRPQDRQFILSSKKLLLSDSGFYLCAWSRDRVYEQYFGPGTRLTVT.

This chain links TRBV6-5 with TRBJ2-2; D ambiguous. The ends were cut back, 6 bases at V and 6 bases at J, with 8 bases in the middle. This CDR3 spans 12 amino acids. CDR1 is MNHEY, CDR2 SVGAGI, per germline. The CDR3 coding sequence is TGTGCCAGCAGCCTAGGAGCCGGGGAGCTGTTTTTT. This encodes CASSLGAGELFF.

The V and J genes are TRBV5-4 and TRBJ2-6; possible D gene TRBD2, 5 bases. In germline, CDR1 is SGHNT, CDR2 YYREEE (reference sequence). With 4 bases removed from V and 0 bases from J, the gap between germline ends came to 14 bases. CDR3 length: 17 residues. The CDR3 DNA sequence: TGTGCCAGCAGCACGGGCGGGCACTTCTCTGGGGCCAACGTCCTGACTTTC. This sequence encodes CASSTGGHFSGANVLTF.

The chain carries TRBV4-2 and TRBJ1-2; 8 nucleotides align to TRBD1. The CDR3 runs to 13 residues. The germline CDR1 and CDR2 sequences are LGHNA and YNFKEQ. J gave up 8 bases and V 0 bases, and 2 bases lay outside the gene matches. The CDR3 spells CASSQDRGQGYTF. DNA of the CDR3: TGTGCCAGCAGCCAAGACAGGGGGCAAGGCTACACCTTC.

The chain combines TRBV11-3 with TRBJ2-6; possible D gene TRBD2, 5 bases. Trimming cost V 2 bases and J 1 base, with 6 bases left between them. The CDR3 consists of 15 residues. The germline V gene has CDR1 SGHNT and CDR2 YENEEA. The CDR3 is CASSLSGSGANVLTF. The CDR3 coding sequence is TGTGCCAGCAGCTTAAGCGGATCTGGGGCCAACGTCCTGACTTTC. The full variable domain, with the rest looked up from reference TRBV11-3 and TRBJ2-6, is EAGVVQSPRYKIIEKKQPVAFWCNPISGHNTLYWYLQNLGQGPELLIRYENEEAVDDSQLPKDRFSAERLKGVDSTLKIQPAELGDSAVYLCASSLSGSGANVLTFGAGSRLTVL.

The V gene is TRBV7-2, the J gene TRBJ1-1, with TRBD1 identical over 7 bases. The ends lost 4 bases at V and 7 bases at J; junction bases unmatched: 12. Germline CDR1 is SGHTA and CDR2 is FQGNSA. This CDR3 comprises 15 residues. CDR3 protein: CASSSFTGEYSEAFF. CDR3 sequence (DNA): TGTGCCAGCAGCTCTTTCACAGGGGAGTATAGTGAAGCTTTCTTT.

In its sample, this clone was seen once. Here the CDR3 DNA reads TGCGCCAGCAGCCAACTAGACAGGGGGAAACTGTTTTTT. This codes for CASSQLDRGKLFF. J is TRBJ1-4 and V is TRBV5-1; 9 positions match TRBD1. Per the germline V gene, CDR1 is SGHRS and CDR2 is YFSETQ. The J segment lost 11 bases and the V segment lost 4 bases, leaving 6 bases of the junction unmatched. The CDR3 runs 13 residues.